A selection of T cell receptor beta chains follows, all from one sample in a study of long-term antiretroviral therapy in people with HIV. TCRdb's table, derived via immunoSEQ multiplex PCR, lists solely in-frame clones and lacks some. The sample has 21,000 or so clones; 88% are singletons. The sequencing used unsorted PBMCs, collected 2.3 years after starting antiretroviral therapy. The origin of the receptors is a man aged 55 to 70 with HIV. CDR3s include the opening cysteine and the closing phenylalanine or tryptophan. A D gene is named only where the DNA matches it firmly. Rows give clone size only sometimes, using once, few, many, or a class for an expanded clone.

TRBV10-2 | once | TRBD2 | 17 | CASSGTSGITMWGEQFF
TRBV5-1 | NA | NA | 15 | CASSFSSAKQETQYF
TRBV2 | NA | TRBD1 | 15 | CASIPWGTGGYGYTF
TRBV7-6 | NA | NA | 17 | CASSSRRAGTYGETQYF
TRBV5-1 | NA | NA | 14 | CASSVREGTDTQYF
TRBV9 | NA | TRBD2 | 16 | CASSVGSGRAWGTQYF
TRBV6-1 | NA | NA | 15 | CASSEVGISNQPQHF
TRBV2 | NA | NA | 13 | CASRQDSGNTIYF
TRBV19 | NA | NA | 15 | CASSIGLVNTGELFF
TRBV14 | NA | NA | 13 | CASSQDEPGTQYF
TRBV5-1 | once | TRBD1 | 14 | CASSLDRGPVEQYF
TRBV9 | once | NA | 14 | CASSVAGADTEAFF
TRBV9 | few | TRBD1 | 15 | CASSLRDRANTEAFF
TRBV5-1 | NA | TRBD2 | 16 | CASSLGLAGTYNEQFF
TRBV5-4 | NA | TRBD1 | 17 | CASSPGATGAPNSPLHF
TRBV11-2 | once | NA | 15 | CASSFTARGGQPQHF
TRBV9 | NA | NA | 14 | CASSVGDHTGELFF
TRBV27 | NA | NA | 14 | CASRLFSGTYEQYF
TRBV5-4 | once | NA | 16 | CASSPMRANSYNEQFF
TRBV27 | NA | TRBD2 | 15 | CASSFLAGGLNEQFF
TRBV5-1 | NA | NA | 14 | CASSLGGSYNEQFF
TRBV2 | NA | NA | 11 | CASSEGYEQYF
TRBV7-9 | NA | NA | 16 | CASSFFDSGGNEKLFF
TRBV5-6 | once | TRBD2 | 16 | CASSYRTSGSTDTQYF
TRBV7-9 | NA | NA | 13 | CASSLAWNQPQHF
TRBV7-2 | NA | NA | 19 | CASSLALTAGGGTQETQYF
TRBV15 | NA | TRBD1 | 14 | CATARGQGFYEQYF
TRBV10-3 | NA | TRBD1 | 20 | CAIRSGGRDAQSSGTDTQYF
TRBV6-1 | NA | TRBD2 | 15 | CASSEGTSGLYEQYF
TRBV7-9 | NA | NA | 16 | CAVPNLEARAMNEQFF
TRBV7-3 | NA | TRBD1 | 15 | CASSPGTGLSDTQYF
TRBV27 | NA | TRBD1 | 15 | CASSLLNRGDSPLHF
TRBV30 | once | NA | 11 | CAWSVLGEQYF
TRBV4-1 | NA | TRBD1 | 18 | CASSYQLTGTEGNQPQHF
TRBV25-1 | NA | NA | 13 | CASSWGDLTEAFF
TRBV5-1 | NA | TRBD1 | 14 | CASSLGGYSYEQYF
TRBV11-1 | NA | NA | 12 | CASSRADYEQYF
TRBV28 | NA | TRBD2 | 14 | CASSLRGGQETQYF
TRBV25-1 | NA | TRBD1 | 14 | CASSLTGGAYEQYF
TRBV7-2 | NA | NA | 17 | CASSLGVPGGSGETQYF
TRBV29-1 | NA | NA | 14 | CSVGEGVLSEKLFF
TRBV5-1 | NA | TRBD1 | 14 | CASSFLGQVTEAFF
TRBV11-2 | NA | NA | 14 | CASRRGQITDTQYF
TRBV9 | NA | NA | 15 | CASSVGQASGNTIYF
TRBV25-1 | NA | TRBD1 | 16 | CASSELGQGASETQYF
TRBV5-4 | NA | TRBD1 | 13 | CASNDRVGYEQYF
TRBV7-8 | few | NA | 13 | CASSPRGDYGYTF
TRBV7-2 | NA | TRBD2 | 17 | CASSLNFGLAGDNEQFF
TRBV11-3 | NA | TRBD2 | 15 | CASSQGLAGIYEQYF
TRBV5-4 | NA | TRBD1 | 15 | CASSPIRDRGDEQYF
TRBV18 | NA | NA | 13 | CASSPGVNYGYTF
TRBV5-1 | NA | TRBD2 | 16 | CASSTTGTSGYNEQFF
TRBV7-3 | NA | TRBD1 | 15 | CASSTGQGHTGELFF